This paragraph covers one TCR beta chain sequence. Which antigen it targets is not known. One base away there is no much larger clone; base qualities are not given. These data are taken from a study of T cell clonotyping in hematopoietic cell transplantation (dated by TCRdb to the early 2020s). Study-level background: A total of 150 or so blood samples were gathered in the study from over 30 consecutive transplant recipients along with their related donors. Patient recruitment ran from late 2015 to early 2017, and follow-up continued until late 2020 or death.

Overall results and qualifications from the work: The sample size was limited, and because cells were not sorted, the contributions of CD4 and CD8 repertoires could not be separated. A decrease in recipient TCR diversity was observed after transplant, and a progressive increase in pathologically expanded clonotypes was seen from day 30 to day 180. Recipient repertoires showed only a small fraction of overlap with donor repertoires, and over 95% appeared de novo at the given depth. Inverse Simpson Index values from donors and from recipients before transplant predicted broader TCR repertoire diversity after transplant.

The immunoSEQ assay, a bias-controlled multiplex PCR using V- and J-specific primers, was used to amplify TCR beta CDR3 regions from genomic DNA. In a second PCR step, the CDR3 amplicons were tagged with a proprietary barcode plus Illumina adapter sequences. CDR3 libraries were sequenced on an Illumina MiSeq instrument. On the study's bioinformatics: Export and quality control were performed with immunoSEQ Analyzer 3.0, and downstream analyses were performed with R Bioconductor and Immunarch. Only productive rearrangements within the normalized downsampled data set were used in the calculation of repertoire metrics. Clonotypes larger than 5 templates in the normalized cohort were defined as pathologically expanded. Repertoire diversity was measured with the Inverse Simpson Index. To capture all clonotypes, CMV-specificity analyses were performed on the non-normalized data set. TCRdb mirrors the immuneACCESS table, restricted to in-frame sequences. Some clones are absent from its copies; in checked studies, under half trace to an unresolved V gene, and the reason for the others is unknown. Clone size and V and J calls were adopted from that table, with D and trimming inferred from the DNA. This sample lists fewer than 50,000 clones; around 95% were detected once. The ten top clones hold about 0.81% of the sample.

From the cysteine through the phenylalanine, the CDR3 covers 12 amino acids. The retained sequence is limited to the CDR3, 36 bases, with the frame set at the first base. Trimming removed 1 base from V and 2 bases from J, leaving 0 bases between the germline ends. For CDR1 and CDR2, the germline V gene lists SNHLY and FYNNEI. Related transplant donors provided blood samples for TCR beta sequencing. Using Nuclei Lysis Solution, genomic DNA was extracted from unfractionated peripheral blood mononuclear cells that were either fresh or cryopreserved. The chain was built from TRBV2 and TRBJ1-5; too little of a D gene remains to name it. The sample was peripheral blood mononuclear cells. This clonotype was obtained from a woman in her forties or fifties in good health. Some clones in this sample may be carry-over from other donors' samples. The CDR3 protein is CASSEGNQPQHF. In nucleotides, the sequence is TGTGCCAGCAGTGAAGGCAATCAGCCCCAGCATTTT.